This T cell receptor (beta chain) was captured in a study of blood T cell repertoires in COVID-19. After removal of 0 bases from V and 3 bases from J, the junction contained 3 bases not matched to a gene. CDR1 is SGDLS and CDR2 is YYNGEE in the germline V gene. This CDR3 has 16 residues. In the original processing: How many nucleated cells were present was estimated from reference gene primer amplification. Clones were sequenced by immunoSEQ multiplex PCR, and TCRdb holds only the in-frame ones, with some missing. From that table come the V and J calls and clone size; the DNA was used to work out D and trimming. The table includes about 530,000 clones, 85% to 90% detected once. While infection was still active, Seattle patients were enrolled and then followed longitudinally.

The receptor was derived from a woman in her 50s with COVID-19, enrolled during active disease. J is TRBJ2-1 and V is TRBV9; the match to TRBD2 covers 10 bases. The sample comprised peripheral blood. As DNA, the CDR3 is TGTGCCAGCAGCGTAGTCATAGCGGGGGGCTACAATGAGCAGTTCTTC. It is translated as CASSVVIAGGYNEQFF. The entire variable domain, with the rest obtained from reference TRBV9 and TRBJ2-1, is as follows: DSGVTQTPKHLITATGQRVTLRCSPRSGDLSVYWYQQSLDQGLQFLIQYYNGEERAKGNILERFSAQQFPDLHSELNLSSLELGDSALYFCASSVVIAGGYNEQFFGPGTRLTVL.